These 21 T cell receptor beta chains originate from one sample sequenced in a study of OX40 agonist ivuxolimab in advanced cancers. TCRdb keeps only in-frame clones here, not all; method: immunoSEQ multiplex PCR. In the table there are under 100,000 clones, under 90% of which are singletons. The material sequenced was CD4+ or CD8+ T cells sorted from blood, taken in a trial of the OX40 agonist ivuxolimab. The source is an adult with an advanced solid tumor such as melanoma, head and neck, liver or kidney cancer.

V is TRBV7-2 and J is TRBJ1-6, with D unresolved. CDR1 and CDR2 (germline): SGHTA, FQGNSA. CDR3 length equals 14 residues. Trimming pared 5 bases from V and 2 bases from J, leaving 7 bases between. The CDR3 loop is CASSQRAYNSPLHF. The CDR3 DNA follows: TGTGCCAGCAGCCAGAGGGCCTATAATTCACCCCTCCACTTT.

The genes are TRBV5-5 and TRBJ2-1; possibly TRBD1 for D (5 bases). Germline CDR1 reads SGHKS; CDR2 reads YYEKEE (reference sequence). V lost 1 base and J lost 10, with 12 bases in between. There are 13 residues in the CDR3. For the CDR3, the DNA is TGTGCCAGCAGCTTGTATGGGGCCAGCGAGCAGTTCTTC. This sequence encodes CASSLYGASEQFF.

Note on this clone: One end of the junction varies from germline; a read error may be responsible. The sample contains more than one DNA sequence encoding this CDR3. V gene TRBV19 combines with J gene TRBJ2-5; D is undetermined. The CDR3 totals 14 residues. Germline CDR1 is LNHDA and CDR2 is SQIVND (reference sequence). CDR3 DNA sequence: TGTGCCAGCAGTATTCAGCCAAGAGAAGGTACCCAGTACTTC. Translating gives CASSIQPREGTQYF.

The chain combines TRBV19 with TRBJ2-3, with 7 bases matching TRBD2. With V trimmed by 1 base and J by 7 bases, 14 bases remained unmatched. The germline V gene encodes CDR1 LNHDA and CDR2 SQIVND (reference sequence). The CDR3 is 17 residues long. The CDR3: CASSIVAAGEGLNTQYF. In nucleotides, the CDR3 is TGTGCCAGTAGTATAGTTGCCGCGGGAGAGGGGTTAAATACGCAGTATTTT.

The gene calls are TRBV11-2 and TRBJ2-3, with no clear D. CDR1 is SGHAT and CDR2 is FQNNGV in the germline V gene. CDR3 length: 14 residues. Trimming took off 3 bases at V and 1 base at J, with 8 bases between the two ends. CDR3 sequence (DNA): TGTGCCAGCAGCTTGGGTTGGGGCACAGATACGCAGTATTTT. It codes for CASSLGWGTDTQYF.

This chain uses TRBV5-6 with TRBJ2-5; D unresolved. The DNA end lines up better with TRBJ2-7; the J call may be wrong. Germline CDR1 reads SGHDT; CDR2 reads YYEEEE. The CDR3 runs 15 residues. The chain's CDR3 is CASSLGVGIPYEQYF. CDR3 in DNA: TGTGCCAGCAGCTTGGGGGTCGGCATACCCTACGAGCAGTACTTC.

The chain carries TRBV30 and TRBJ2-3, with 11 bases matching TRBD2. Unmatched junction bases numbered 3, after V lost 7 bases and J lost 6 bases. Germline V CDR1 and CDR2: GTSNPN, SVGIG (reference sequence). The CDR3 length is 12 residues. The CDR3 DNA reads as TGTGCCTTAGCGGGGGGGCCGGATACGCAGTATTTT. Its translation: CALAGGPDTQYF.

Only one count was recorded for this clone. The rearrangement links TRBV6-1 to TRBJ2-3; the D is unclear. Germline V gene data show CDR1 as MNHNS and CDR2 as SASEGT. CDR3 size: 13 residues. Trimming shortened V by 8 bases and J by 0 bases, and 9 bases separated the two germline ends. In nucleotides, the CDR3 is TGTGCCAGCTGGGCTCCCAGCACAGATACGCAGTATTTT. Encoded protein: CASWAPSTDTQYF.

This clone was seen only once. This chain uses TRBV5-1 with TRBJ1-5; 10 bases line up with TRBD1. The CDR3 has 17 residues. Germline-derived CDR1 and CDR2 are SGHRS and YFSETQ. With 4 bases clipped from V and 5 bases from J, the junction kept 12 bases outside the gene matches. Here the CDR3 reads CASSPQPGQGLDQPQHF. The CDR3 DNA is TGCGCCAGCAGCCCCCAACCGGGACAGGGGCTCGATCAGCCCCAGCATTTT.

The V call is TRBV27, the J call TRBJ2-1, with D uncertain. CDR3 size: 12 residues. The ends were cut back, 6 bases at V and 5 bases at J, with 8 bases in the middle. CDR1 and CDR2 from the germline V gene are MNHEY and SMNVEV (reference sequence). CDR3 sequence reads: CASRDENNEQFF. CDR3 nucleotide sequence: TGTGCCAGCAGGGACGAAAACAATGAGCAGTTCTTC.

The chain joins TRBV6-1 to TRBJ1-2; D remains ambiguous. Germline loops: CDR1 MNHNS, CDR2 SASEGT. Trimming shortened V by 6 bases and J by 3 bases, and 2 bases separated the two germline ends. This CDR3 has 10 amino acids. The CDR3 protein is CASRDYGYTF. CDR3 bases: TGTGCCAGCAGGGACTATGGCTACACCTTC.

The chain joins TRBV27 to TRBJ1-2; 8 bases are shared with TRBD1. The CDR3 totals 13 residues. Germline V lookup: CDR1 MNHEY, CDR2 SMNVEV (reference sequence). Trimming cost V 3 bases and J 8 bases; bases outside gene matches: 5. The CDR3 nucleotides read TGTGCCAGCAGTTTTACAGGGGGGGAAGGCTACACCTTC. This sequence encodes CASSFTGGEGYTF.

This clone was found once. The chain recombines TRBV5-1 with TRBJ2-3; 8 bases match TRBD2. This CDR3 spans 17 amino acids. Germline V gene lookup returns CDR1 SGHRS and CDR2 YFSETQ. The trim removed 0 bases at V and 1 base at J, leaving 7 bases unmatched. This chain's CDR3 is CASSLGDTSGGTDTQYF. The CDR3 DNA sequence: TGCGCCAGCAGCTTGGGGGACACTAGCGGTGGCACAGATACGCAGTATTTT.

The rearrangement joins TRBV30 to TRBJ1-6; 9 nucleotides align to TRBD1. Germline-derived CDR1 and CDR2 are GTSNPN and SVGIG (reference sequence). The CDR3 loop spans 16 amino acids. Unmatched junction bases numbered 8, after V lost 2 bases and J lost 6 bases. In DNA, the CDR3 is TGTGCCTGGAGTCCTCTCCGGGACAGGGTTAATTCACCCCTCCACTTT. This encodes CAWSPLRDRVNSPLHF. The whole variable domain, remainder taken from reference TRBV30 and TRBJ1-6, is SQTIHQWPATLVQPVGSPLSLECTVEGTSNPNLYWYRQAAGRGLQLLFYSVGIGQISSEVPQNLSASRPQDRQFILSSKKLLLSDSGFYLCAWSPLRDRVNSPLHFGNGTRLTVT.

The V call is TRBV6-5, the J call TRBJ2-7; 7 bases align to TRBD1. The CDR3 is made up of 14 amino acids. J was trimmed by 6 bases and V by 8 bases; bases with no gene match: 13. Germline values: CDR1 MNHEY, CDR2 SVGAGI. Here the CDR3 reads CASAPLTGQAEQYF. The CDR3 DNA follows: TGTGCCAGCGCCCCCTTGACAGGGCAAGCCGAGCAGTACTTC.

V and J are TRBV10-1 and TRBJ2-4, with D possibly being TRBD2 (5 bases). The CDR3 sequence is 15 residues long. Germline CDR1 is WNHNN and CDR2 is SYGVQD (reference sequence). Trimming left V 3 bases short and J 0 bases short, with 9 bases between. DNA for the CDR3: TGCGCCAGCAGTGATCGGGGAATAGCCAAAAACATTCAGTACTTC. This sequence encodes CASSDRGIAKNIQYF.

This rearrangement joins TRBV4-2 to TRBJ1-4; a weak D match, TRBD1 (6 bases). V was cut by 7 bases and J by 1 base, with 10 bases left in between. CDR1 and CDR2 from the germline V gene are LGHNA and YNFKEQ. The CDR3 runs 14 residues. CDR3 DNA: TGTGCCAGCACCCCGGACAGAACTAATGAAAAACTGTTTTTT. This translates into CASTPDRTNEKLFF.

The CDR3 spells CASSQSDRVALGTQYF. The CDR3 DNA reads TGCGCCAGCAGCCAATCGGACAGGGTGGCGTTGGGGACCCAGTACTTC. V is TRBV4-1 and J is TRBJ2-5, with TRBD1 identical over 8 bases. V was clipped by 2 bases and J by 7 bases; unmatched bases: 12. The germline CDR1 and CDR2 sequences are MGHRA and YSYEKL. This CDR3 region has 16 residues.

The chain employs TRBV6-5 and TRBJ1-2; 9 nucleotides match TRBD1. The CDR3 runs to 14 residues. Germline V gene data show CDR1 as MNHEY and CDR2 as SVGAGI. The ends lost 5 bases at V and 6 bases at J; junction bases unmatched: 7. The CDR3 sequence: CASSETGGSNGYTF. In DNA, the CDR3 is TGTGCCAGCAGTGAAACAGGGGGCTCCAATGGCTACACCTTC.

The chain uses TRBV9 and TRBJ1-4; 7 bases are shared with TRBD1. This CDR3 contains 15 residues. The germline gives CDR1 SGDLS, CDR2 YYNGEE. With 3 bases clipped from V and 0 bases from J, the junction kept 2 bases outside the gene matches. CDR3 coding DNA: TGTGCCAGCAGCGCAACAGGGGCAACTAATGAAAAACTGTTTTTT. It specifies CASSATGATNEKLFF.

Concerning this clone itself: The identical CDR3 is also encoded by other nucleotide sequences in the sample. V and J are TRBV30 and TRBJ2-7, with D unresolved. Trimming removed 1 base from V and 4 bases from J, with 5 bases in between. This CDR3 is built from 11 residues. CDR1 is GTSNPN, CDR2 SVGIG, per germline (reference sequence). The CDR3 protein is CAWSAKYEQYF. The CDR3 nucleotides are TGTGCCTGGAGTGCCAAGTACGAGCAGTACTTC.